This T cell receptor beta chain is from a study of T-cell memory formation after mild COVID-19. Study-wide context: In these data, TCR clusters were largely donor specific. Study-level points and caveats: Contracting CD8+ clones were enriched in EMRA, CD4+ mainly in CM and EM. Clones that got smaller from day 15 to 85 had even CD4/CD8, while clones growing later tipped toward CD4+.

Unmatched junction bases numbered 13, after V lost 3 bases and J lost 5 bases. The CDR3 loop spans 17 amino acids. 5'RACE, which relied on constant-segment primers, yielded TCR alpha and TCR beta cDNA libraries carrying sample barcodes and UMIs. A single record per CDR3 protein comes from TCRdb applying MiXCR to the 5' RACE reads. The data hold hundreds of thousands of distinct CDR3 sequences, with about 20% observed a single time. Comments on this clonotype: Its antigen is not identified.

This clonotype was obtained from an adult woman who had mild COVID-19 (a few samples of this study predate the infection). Cell type and time point are not known. The sequenced material came from PBMCs or a T cell subset sorted from them (not recorded which). The V gene is TRBV12-3 or TRBV12-4, the J gene TRBJ2-1, with 7 bases that match TRBD2. CDR3 region: CASSLAPLFGRNNEQFF. The CDR3 nucleotides are TGTGCCAGCAGTTTGGCCCCTCTCTTCGGGAGGAACAATGAGCAGTTCTTC.